Shown below are 20 T cell receptor beta chains from a single sample sequenced in a study of T cells after yellow fever vaccination. TCRdb called the 5' RACE reads again in MiXCR, with one record for every CDR3 protein. The repertoire holds hundreds of thousands of distinct CDR3 sequences, with 15% to 20% as singletons. The specimen was PBMCs, collected before the yellow fever booster vaccination. The receptors come from a young man who received the YFV17D yellow fever vaccine.

The V gene is TRBV7-2, the J gene TRBJ1-4; no firm D call. The V end was cut by 1 base, the J end by 8 bases, with 17 bases between. The CDR3 covers 16 residues. The germline CDR1 and CDR2 sequences are SGHTA and FQGNSA. The CDR3 region is CASSLVFVSSGEKLFF. For the CDR3, the DNA is TGTGCCAGCAGCTTAGTTTTTGTATCTTCCGGGGAAAAACTGTTTTTT.

In this sample, this clonotype turned up many times. The gene calls are TRBV11-2 and TRBJ1-1, with unresolved D. The CDR3 is 14 residues long. The germline V gene has CDR1 SGHAT and CDR2 FQNNGV. The V end lost 5 bases, the J end lost 1 base, and 11 bases lay between the germline ends. The CDR3 here is CASSPFGENTEAFF. The CDR3 region has the DNA TGTGCCAGCAGCCCCTTCGGGGAGAACACTGAAGCTTTCTTT.

V usage is TRBV7-8 and J usage is TRBJ2-1; weak D call: TRBD1 (6 bases). Trimming stripped 5 bases from V and 4 bases from J, with 12 bases between. CDR1 and CDR2 (germline): SGHVS, FQNEAQ. The CDR3 is made up of 14 amino acids. The DNA of the CDR3 is TGTGCCAGCAGCCCCTTCACAGGGTACAATGAGCAGTTCTTC. This translates into CASSPFTGYNEQFF. Full variable domain (missing parts from reference TRBV7-8 and TRBJ2-1): GAGVSQSPRYKVAKRGQDVALRCDPISGHVSLFWYQQALGQGPEFLTYFQNEAQLDKSGLPSDRFFAERPEGSVSTLKIQRTQQEDSAVYLCASSPFTGYNEQFFGPGTRLTVL.

This clonotype has only a few counts. V and J are TRBV5-1 and TRBJ2-5, with 11 bases aligning to TRBD2. This CDR3 is 17 amino acids long. The germline gives CDR1 SGHRS, CDR2 YFSETQ. V was clipped by 1 base and J by 0 bases; unmatched bases: 5. CDR3 residues: CASSLYGTSGYQETQYF. As DNA, the CDR3 is TGCGCCAGCAGCTTGTATGGGACTAGCGGTTACCAAGAGACCCAGTACTTC.

This chain joins TRBV5-1 and TRBJ2-7; tentatively, D is TRBD1 (6 bases). Trimming pared 4 bases from V and 2 bases from J, leaving 16 bases between. Germline lookup yields CDR1 SGHRS and CDR2 YFSETQ. The CDR3 is made up of 15 amino acids. CDR3: CASSQRPGDTYEQYV. CDR3 nucleotides: TGCGCCAGCAGCCAAAGACCAGGGGACACCTACGAGCAGTACGTC.

This clonotype showed up just a few times. The CDR3 coding sequence is TGTGCCAGCAGCTTCAAAACGAACACCGGGGAGCTGTTTTTT. Translation gives CASSFKTNTGELFF. The gene calls are TRBV7-6 and TRBJ2-2; no reliable D call. The V end lost 3 bases, the J end lost 0 bases, and 5 bases lay between the germline ends. From germline, CDR1 is SGHVS and CDR2 FNYEAQ. This CDR3 has 14 residues.

V and J are TRBV7-2 and TRBJ2-3, with 8 bases fitting TRBD2. The V segment lost 5 bases and the J segment 7 bases; nucleotides outside the gene matches: 11. The CDR3 totals 15 residues. Germline CDR1 reads SGHTA; CDR2 reads FQGNSA. The CDR3, as DNA: TGTGCCAGCAGCCCCGGGGGGGAGGGGGAGTATACGCAGTATTTT. As protein: CASSPGGEGEYTQYF.

This clonotype has only a few counts. The genes are TRBV10-3 and TRBJ2-1; 8 nucleotides match TRBD2. V was pared by 0 bases and J by 3 bases, with 4 bases of the junction left unmatched. This CDR3 is built from 16 residues. Germline V CDR1 and CDR2: ENHRY, SYGVKD. The chain's CDR3 is CAISESLSGGYNEQFF. CDR3 DNA sequence: TGTGCCATCAGTGAGTCACTCAGCGGGGGCTACAATGAGCAGTTCTTC.

In this sample, this clonotype turned up a few times. The chain combines TRBV7-6 with TRBJ2-5; 8 positions match TRBD2. The CDR3 is 14 residues long. Trimming cost V 5 bases and J 5 bases; bases outside gene matches: 7. Germline values: CDR1 SGHVS, CDR2 FNYEAQ. The CDR3 spells CASSPTASGETQYF. Written as DNA, the CDR3 is TGTGCCAGCAGCCCCACGGCTAGCGGGGAGACCCAGTACTTC.

The table lists this clonotype with a few counts. V usage is TRBV6-5 and J usage is TRBJ2-3; 16 nucleotides align to TRBD2. The junction had 15 bases not matched to a gene; V was cut back by 6 bases and J by 6 bases. Germline loops: CDR1 MNHEY, CDR2 SVGAGI. The CDR3 runs 19 residues. This CDR3 is CASSRDRPGLAGGRDTQYF. CDR3 sequence (DNA): TGTGCCAGCAGCCGGGACAGGCCGGGACTAGCGGGGGGGCGCGATACGCAGTATTTT.

The chain joins TRBV5-1 to TRBJ1-6, with TRBD1 as a possible D gene (6 bases). V was pared by 4 bases and J by 2 bases, with 19 bases between. CDR1 is SGHRS, CDR2 YFSETQ, per germline. This CDR3 has 18 amino acids. The CDR3 nucleotides read TGCGCCAGCAGCCTTAGCCAACAGGGTGTCACCTATAATTCACCCCTCCACTTT. This encodes CASSLSQQGVTYNSPLHF.

The chain is built from TRBV27 and TRBJ1-5; possible D gene TRBD1, 5 bases. V was cut by 2 bases and J by 11 bases, with 16 bases left in between. This CDR3 is 14 amino acids long. Per germline, CDR1 MNHEY and CDR2 SMNVEV (reference sequence). This CDR3 reads CASSLRGTLRAQHF. The CDR3 DNA reads as TGTGCCAGCAGTTTACGGGGGACGCTGCGGGCCCAGCATTTT.

This clonotype was picked up many times. V usage is TRBV4-3 and J usage is TRBJ1-6; perhaps TRBD1 as D (6 bases). The germline CDR1 and CDR2 sequences are LGHNA and YSLEER. The CDR3 length is 14 residues. Trimming cost V 7 bases and J 10 bases, with 17 bases left between them. CDR3 DNA sequence: TGCGCCAGCAAGGGAGACAGGTTTGAATCACCCCTCCACTTT. This codes for CASKGDRFESPLHF.

The V and J genes are TRBV4-3 and TRBJ2-7, with 8 bases matching TRBD1. CDR3 length: 15 residues. J was trimmed by 5 bases and V by 1 base; bases with no gene match: 7. Germline V gene data show CDR1 as LGHNA and CDR2 as YSLEER. The CDR3 loop reads CASSQGGQGWDEQYF. Written as DNA, the CDR3 is TGCGCCAGCAGCCAAGGTGGACAGGGATGGGACGAGCAGTACTTC.

This clonotype was observed a handful of times. The CDR3 region has the DNA TGCGCCAGCAGCGACAGGCTGAATTCACCCCTCCACTTT. As protein: CASSDRLNSPLHF. V is TRBV5-1 and J is TRBJ1-6, with D possibly TRBD1 on 6 matching bases. The CDR3 runs to 13 residues. Trimming cost V 4 bases and J 7 bases, with 9 bases left between them. Germline V gives CDR1 SGHRS, CDR2 YFSETQ.

This chain joins TRBV7-3 and TRBJ2-2; D is undetermined. Trimming removed 5 bases at V and 7 bases at J, with 8 bases between. Per germline, CDR1 SGHTA and CDR2 FQGTGA. The CDR3 totals 12 residues. The CDR3 nucleotides read TGTGCCAGCAGCCACTTCCTCGGGGAGCTGTTTTTT. Protein product: CASSHFLGELFF.

The rearrangement links TRBV7-9 to TRBJ2-1, with 9 bases aligning to TRBD1. With V trimmed by 5 bases and J by 7 bases, 9 bases remained unmatched. This CDR3 spans 15 amino acids. In germline, CDR1 is SEHNR, CDR2 FQNEAQ (reference sequence). This CDR3 is CASSPYRGRRNEQFF. The CDR3, as DNA: TGTGCCAGCAGCCCGTACAGGGGGCGCAGGAATGAGCAGTTCTTC. Using reference TRBV7-9 and TRBJ2-1 for the parts outside the CDR3, the full variable domain is DTGVSQNPRHKITKRGQNVTFRCDPISEHNRLYWYRQTLGQGPEFLTYFQNEAQLEKSRLLSDRFSAERPKGSFSTLEIQRTEQGDSAMYLCASSPYRGRRNEQFFGPGTRLTVL.

This clonotype was counted only a few times. The chain carries TRBV20-1 and TRBJ2-3; 8 bases are shared with TRBD2. The CDR3 runs to 15 residues. V gave up 3 bases and J gave up 5 bases; unmatched junction bases: 10. CDR1 is DFQATT, CDR2 SNEGSKA, per germline (reference sequence). CDR3: CSASGVAGGGDTQYF. In nucleotides, the CDR3 is TGCAGTGCTAGTGGCGTGGCGGGGGGAGGAGATACGCAGTATTTT.

This clonotype has a handful of counts. This chain connects TRBV9 to TRBJ2-3, with TRBD1 identical over 11 bases. The CDR3 loop spans 16 amino acids. The ends lost 4 bases at V and 3 bases at J; junction bases unmatched: 7. CDR1 and CDR2 from the germline V gene are SGDLS and YYNGEE. The CDR3 region has the DNA TGTGCCAGCAGCCCCCCGGGACAGGGGGTAACAGATACGCAGTATTTT. It is translated as CASSPPGQGVTDTQYF.

V gene TRBV4-2 combines with J gene TRBJ2-5; 8 nucleotides match TRBD1. Germline V gene data show CDR1 as LGHNA and CDR2 as YNFKEQ. This CDR3 region has 15 residues. Trimming removed 0 bases from V and 5 bases from J; junction bases left unmatched: 5. In DNA form, the CDR3 reads TGTGCCAGCAGCCAAGACAGGGGGCTCAGGGAGACCCAGTACTTC. Residues: CASSQDRGLRETQYF.